This entry describes one T cell receptor beta chain. Methods used by the authors: Quantification of nucleated cells was approximated via reference gene primer amplification. Assay: immunoSEQ multiplex PCR; the TCRdb copy retains only in-frame clones and omits some. V, J and clone size are those of that table, while D and trimming were read from the DNA. The sample carries around 380,000 clones, 81% recorded once. The sample comes from a study of blood T cell repertoires in COVID-19. Study in general: The United States, Italy and Spain provided the acute and convalescent COVID-19 samples. T cells, B-cell-depleted T cells, or PBMCs supplied cDNA or gDNA.

The clonotype comes from a human donor with acute or convalescent COVID-19. The donor label of this sample is uncertain. Sequenced input: peripheral blood.

CDR3 DNA: TGTGCCTGGAGGGAGCGGGGGGGACCAAATGAGCAGTTCTTC. As protein: CAWRERGGPNEQFF. This sequence joins TRBV30 and TRBJ2-1, with TRBD2 matching 10 bases. The CDR3 covers 14 residues. The V segment lost 3 bases and the J segment 7 bases; nucleotides outside the gene matches: 6. In germline, CDR1 is GTSNPN, CDR2 SVGIG (reference sequence).